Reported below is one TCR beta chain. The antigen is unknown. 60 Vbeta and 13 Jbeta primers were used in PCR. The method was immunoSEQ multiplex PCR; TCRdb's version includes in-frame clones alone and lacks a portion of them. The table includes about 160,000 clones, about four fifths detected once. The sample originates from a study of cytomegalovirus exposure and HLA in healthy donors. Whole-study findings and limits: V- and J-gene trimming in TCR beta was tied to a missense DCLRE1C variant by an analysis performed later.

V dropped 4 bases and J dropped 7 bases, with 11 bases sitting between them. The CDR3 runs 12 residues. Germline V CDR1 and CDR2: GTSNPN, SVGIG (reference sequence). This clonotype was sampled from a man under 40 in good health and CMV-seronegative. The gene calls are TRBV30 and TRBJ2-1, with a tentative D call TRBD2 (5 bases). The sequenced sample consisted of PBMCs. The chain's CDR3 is CAWTVPGNEQFF. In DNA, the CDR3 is TGTGCCTGGACAGTCCCGGGGAATGAGCAGTTCTTC.